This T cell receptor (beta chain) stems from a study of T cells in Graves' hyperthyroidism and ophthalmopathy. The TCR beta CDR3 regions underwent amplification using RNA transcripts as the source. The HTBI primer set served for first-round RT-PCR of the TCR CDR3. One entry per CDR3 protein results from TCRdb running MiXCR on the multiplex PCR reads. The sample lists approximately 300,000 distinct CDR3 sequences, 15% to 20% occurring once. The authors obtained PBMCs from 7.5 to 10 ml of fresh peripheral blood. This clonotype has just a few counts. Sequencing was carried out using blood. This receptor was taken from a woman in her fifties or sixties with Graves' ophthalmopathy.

CDR3 nucleotide sequence: TGCGCCAGCAGCCAAGGCGTAGGGGGCACTGAAGCTTTCTTT. Translated: CASSQGVGGTEAFF. The chain links TRBV4-1 to TRBJ1-1; TRBD1 might be the D (6 bases). Germline V gene lookup returns CDR1 MGHRA and CDR2 YSYEKL. The ends were cut back, 1 base at V and 4 bases at J, with 10 bases in the middle. The CDR3 sequence is 14 residues long.